What follows is one T cell receptor beta chain and its context. This clonotype has ten or more counts. Its target antigen remains unknown. No quality values exist for individual bases; no much larger clone is one base distant. Libraries were built with multiplex PCR. The data were produced on an Illumina HiSeq 4000. iRepertoire HTBI primers and Arm-PCR amplification of CDR3 regions were used to construct TCR beta libraries. Gel purification was performed on PCR products prior to sequencing. The original pipeline was this. A total of some 65 TRBV and some 15 TRBJ segments were identified across samples and were used for gene usage analysis of CDR3 amino acid clonotypes. Filtered high-quality paired reads were merged into contigs using COPE and FqMerger. BLAST was used to align contigs to IMGT TRBV, TRBD and TRBJ reference genes, and CDR3 was defined according to IMGT. Highly expanded clones were defined as clonotypes with a frequency above 0.1%. Shannon entropy served as the measure of repertoire diversity, while the Gini coefficient captured V-J evenness. A clonotype found in more than one individual was treated as public. The public reads were reanalyzed by TCRdb: fastp trimming at Q25, MiXCR alignment, in-frame beta chains only. Records with the same CDR3 protein are collapsed into one entry carrying the most frequent genes and DNA. TCRdb assigned the V and J calls; the authors' analysis was not used. Counted in this sample were 400,000 to 500,000 distinct CDR3 sequences; around 16% of them appeared once. The top ten constitute under 9% of the sample.

This sample is part of a study of regulatory T cells in long-lasting Graves disease (dated by TCRdb to the early 2020s). For the wider study: Antithyroid drugs had been taken for less than 3 months by newly diagnosed Graves' disease patients. This study used TCR sequencing and RNA sequencing of peripheral blood to compare persistent Graves' disease patients against newly diagnosed Graves' disease patients. The study was conducted in China and was registered as a clinical trial. A total of around 35 samples were covered by TCR sequencing, comprising approximately 13 persistent and approximately 20 newly diagnosed Graves' disease patients.

Inclusive of the bounding cysteine and phenylalanine, the CDR3 is 12 residues long. This entry keeps only the CDR3 DNA: 36 bases, framed from base 1. The V end loses 6 bases and the J end loses 9 bases, and a stretch of 12 bases separates them. According to the germline V gene (reference sequence), CDR1 reads DFQATT and CDR2 reads SNEGSKA. General findings and caveats noted by the study authors: As a limitation, the authors acknowledged that the small sample size may reduce accuracy. Only the TCR beta chain was sequenced and analyzed. Because the primary lesion, thyroid tissue, could not be accessed, the study looked at peripheral blood alone. TRBV28, TRBJ1-2 and TRBJ2-5 were preferentially used in persistent disease, while TRBV20-1 and TRBJ2-1 were favored in newly diagnosed disease. A larger number of public clonotypes was shared among persistent patients (under 3,000) than among newly diagnosed patients (approximately 1,000). Persistent Graves' disease patients showed lower TCR Shannon entropy and fewer highly expanded clones than newly diagnosed patients, suggesting clonal expansion.

What this sample's time point label stands for: newly diagnosed GD, antithyroid drugs for less than 3 months. For both TCR sequencing and RNA sequencing, RNA was extracted from PBMCs in TRIzol. Graves' disease was diagnosed according to American Thyroid Association guidelines. Recruitment of patients was carried out at an endocrinology department in Xi'an, China. From each patient, 7.5 to 9.5 milliliters of peripheral blood was collected into an EDTA anticoagulant tube. Ficoll Paque Plus density gradient separation was used to isolate PBMCs, and no additional T cell sorting was done. An Agilent 2100 Bioanalyzer and agarose gel were used to assess RNA quality, and a NanoDrop 2000 was used to measure RNA concentration. This sample was shared with a second study, whose subject was T cells in Graves' hyperthyroidism and ophthalmopathy. In that second paper, the authors write: Graves' hyperthyroidism was defined as stable when no progression to ophthalmopathy occurred over 18 months of follow-up. Hyperthyroidism patients were newly diagnosed, had a disease duration of under 2 months, and were aged 18 to 65 years. The study excluded patients with uncontrolled infections, other autoimmune diseases, pregnancy or lactation. Diagnoses were based on clinical symptoms, serum thyroxine and TRAb, thyroid ultrasound and orbital computed tomography. For the first round of RT-PCR on the TCR CDR3, the HTBI primer set was used together with the Qiagen OneStep RT-PCR kit. Blood samples also contained most of the expanded thyroid clonotypes (frequency above 0.001), which suggests that blood repertoires may reflect thyroid immune responses. A 13 V-J signature model separated ophthalmopathy from stable hyperthyroidism, with around 90% sensitivity and roughly 81% specificity in cross-validation and 80%/75% in testing. In validation, progression to ophthalmopathy was predicted by the model with 65% to 71% sensitivity and about 72% specificity, a median of roughly 6 months before onset. TCR V-J signatures able to tell the groups apart were searched for in a discovery cohort of 100 patients, of whom roughly 42 had Graves' ophthalmopathy and roughly 58 had stable Graves' hyperthyroidism. An independent validation cohort of under 20 hyperthyroidism patients and about 16 patients who later progressed to ophthalmopathy tested prospective prediction of ophthalmopathy. For training and testing, the 100 or so patients in the discovery cohort were randomly divided in a 7:3 ratio. In roughly six Graves' hyperthyroidism patients, the study also compared T-cell repertoires from thyroid tissue with T-cell repertoires from blood. After sampling, hyperthyroidism patients received methimazole starting at 30 mg daily, and ophthalmopathy patients received high-dose intravenous methylprednisolone. A second multiplex PCR round built the libraries, followed by size selection and purification. Paired-end sequencing of the libraries was performed with 100 bp reads on an Illumina HiSeq2000. SOAPnuke was used to process the raw data, with reads discarded if the reads contained adapters or uncalled bases, had a mean Phred below 15, or lacked an exact constant-primer or identifier match. COPE v1.2.5 was used to merge the high-quality paired reads, and each unique nucleotide sequence was defined as a clonotype. MiTCR v1.1 was used to align the clonotypes against IMGT TRBV, TRBD and TRBJ reference segments. The analysis was restricted to V-J combinations with a frequency above 0.0001, which together covered just over 99% of the repertoires. The TCS score was defined as F50 (clonal expansion) divided by E x V (chaos), with BLOSUM62-based TCRdist calculated between CDR3 peptides within each V-J. Welch's t-statistics and random forest reduced fewer than 600 V-J features to 13, which were used in a naive Bayes classifier (R e1071). Sample size was not statistically predetermined, and investigators were not blinded to group allocation. The paper reports TCR Vbeta CDR3 sequencing of roughly 140 peripheral blood samples: over 40 ophthalmopathy, under 85 hyperthyroidism and approximately 17 progressor patients.

The TCR was taken from a middle-aged woman with Graves disease. Donor details come from another sample of the same person, matched by shared clones. Source: peripheral blood mononuclear cells (PBMCs), taken at new diagnosis, from a patient treated with antithyroid drugs. The chain uses TRBV20-1 and TRBJ1-6; no D gene can be assigned with confidence. The CDR3 here reads CSATRESSPLHF. In nucleotide form, the sequence is TGCAGTGCCACGCGGGAAAGTTCACCCCTCCACTTT.